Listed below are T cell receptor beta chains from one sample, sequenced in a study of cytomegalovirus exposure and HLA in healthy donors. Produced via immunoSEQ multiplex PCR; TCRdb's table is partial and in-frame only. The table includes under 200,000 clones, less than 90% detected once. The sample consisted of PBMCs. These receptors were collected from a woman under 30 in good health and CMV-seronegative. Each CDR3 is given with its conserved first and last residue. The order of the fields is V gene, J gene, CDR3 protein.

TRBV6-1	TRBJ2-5	CASRLRGSGETQYF
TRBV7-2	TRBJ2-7	CASSFPSGSLAYEQYF
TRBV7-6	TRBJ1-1	CASSLQATNTEAFF
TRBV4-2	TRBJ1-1	CASSQDRSNTEAFF
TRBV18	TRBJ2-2	CASSLLHGVSNTGELFF
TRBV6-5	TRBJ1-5	CASSSNVNQPQHF
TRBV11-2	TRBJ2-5	CASSLVSGRARETQYF
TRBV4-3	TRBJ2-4	CASSQDRGQWNIQYF
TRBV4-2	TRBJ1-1	CASSQDRDRLNTEAFF
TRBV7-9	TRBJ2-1	CASSLDGRLYNEQFF
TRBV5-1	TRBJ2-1	CASSFKGLAGGPYNEQFF
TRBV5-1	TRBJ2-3	CASSRIQGALDTQYF
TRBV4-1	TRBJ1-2	CASSQYQGGDYGYTF
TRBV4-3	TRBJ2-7	CASSLTDRSPYEQYF
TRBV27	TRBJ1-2	CASSFKSDRERYTF
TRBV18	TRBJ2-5	CASSPSDRETQYF
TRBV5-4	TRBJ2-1	CASTREGLVGNEQFF
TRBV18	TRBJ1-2	CASSPPAGYYGYTF
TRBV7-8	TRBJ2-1	CASSLGTSGSNEQFF
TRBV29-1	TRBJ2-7	CSVVQQETYEQYF
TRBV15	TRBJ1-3	CATSRGDRAGNTIYF
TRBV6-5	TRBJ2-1	CASSLFGGIYNEQFF
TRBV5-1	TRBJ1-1	CASSNDRGWNTEAFF
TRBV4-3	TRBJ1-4	CASSQGQGDEKLFF
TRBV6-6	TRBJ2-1	CASSPGGPGNEQFF
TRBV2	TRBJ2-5	CASSEDVTSEQTQYF
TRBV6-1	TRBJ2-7	CASSPQRGRNEQYF
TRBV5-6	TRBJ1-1	CASSLMGTGVYTEAFF
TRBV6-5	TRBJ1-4	CAIRDREEKLFF
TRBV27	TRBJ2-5	CASILGGAYQETQYF
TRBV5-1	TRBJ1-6	CASSLDGQPYNSPLHF
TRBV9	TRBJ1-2	CASSSLGGYTF
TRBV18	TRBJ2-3	CASQTSRPDTQYF
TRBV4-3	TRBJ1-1	CASSLRQGTEAFF
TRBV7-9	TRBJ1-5	CASSPGQDLPQPQHF
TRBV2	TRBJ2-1	CASMGLAGRNEQFF
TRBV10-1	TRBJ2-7	CASSEGGAGTQYF
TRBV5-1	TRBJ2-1	CASSLPGTSPSNEQFF
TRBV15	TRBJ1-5	CATSSGQGHHQPQHF
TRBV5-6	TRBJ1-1	CASSRRLIPDTEAFF
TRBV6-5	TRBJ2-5	CASSYVGTGGKEQYF
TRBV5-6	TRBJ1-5	CASSLGGRGLNQPQHF
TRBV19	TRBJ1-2	CASTPVTGGTANYGYTF
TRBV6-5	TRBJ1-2	CASSFDRGGYGYTF
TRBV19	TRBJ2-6	CASSRQGSGANVLTF